This TCR beta chain was documented in a study of memory CD4+ T cells and cytomegalovirus serostatus. V was pared by 6 bases and J by 4 bases, with 12 bases between. CDR1 is MNHNY and CDR2 is SVGAGI in the germline V gene (reference sequence). This CDR3 region has 13 residues. Profiling relied on immunoSEQ multiplex PCR, and the TCRdb table lists in-frame clones only, not all of them. This sample carries about 56,000 clones, 82% of them seen once, and the ten largest clones take approximately 0.44%. Single viable CD3+CD4+CD8-CD45RO+ cells were sorted as the memory CD4+ T cells. The sequence came from an adult in good health and CMV-seronegative. Sequenced material: memory CD4+ T cells from blood. The chain couples TRBV6-6 to TRBJ1-1; a possible D gene is TRBD1 (5 bases). The CDR3 protein is CASRIPGSTEAFF. CDR3 in DNA: TGTGCCAGCAGGATCCCAGGGAGCACTGAAGCTTTCTTT.